The T cell receptor (beta chain) under discussion was sequenced for a study of T-cell reconstitution after alpha-beta-depleted transplantation in children. Notes on the study in general: Diversity of TCRbeta at day 60 was high in some patients, arising from surviving recipient T cells and thymic progenitors. By about two months after transplant, alpha-beta T cells reportedly arose from several hundred graft clones that had expanded.

During its preparation, the TCRbeta library received unique molecular identifiers. TCRdb fed the PCR reads into MiXCR, producing one record per CDR3 protein. The table lists about 230,000 distinct CDR3 sequences, 11% of them singletons. This clonotype was recorded many times. Its cognate antigen is unknown. The germline V gene has CDR1 MDHEN and CDR2 SYDVKM. The CDR3 extends over 15 amino acids. V shed 3 bases, J shed 1 base, and the junction held 3 bases outside the gene matches. The V and J genes are TRBV28 and TRBJ1-5; TRBD1 matches 7 bases. Sequenced here: PBMCs, sampled before TCRalphabeta/CD19-depleted stem cell transplant. The origin of this receptor is a child in the first two years of life with acute myeloid leukemia, due to receive a stem cell transplant. In DNA, the CDR3 is TGTGCCAGCAGTTTTCCCAGGGGGAGCAATCAGCCCCAGCATTTT. The encoded protein is CASSFPRGSNQPQHF.